The T cell receptor (beta chain) described here comes from a study of CD8 T cells in ankylosing spondylitis. Each CDR3 protein is one row after TCRdb ran MiXCR on the 5' RACE reads. The data contain around 250,000 distinct CDR3 sequences, roughly a third of them singletons. V dropped 6 bases and J dropped 10 bases, with 13 bases sitting between them. The CDR3 consists of 13 residues. This clonotype showed up just a few times. What it binds is unknown. General study results and limits: Prior work had noted some motif variants in reactive arthritis blood and synovial fluid. There was reportedly significant enrichment of clones that were disease-linked in matched ankylosing spondylitis synovial fluid.

This clonotype was sampled from a male donor with ankylosing spondylitis or in good health (not recorded which). Sequenced sample: blood, either unsorted or a sorted T cell fraction (not recorded which). The V call is TRBV12-3 or TRBV12-4, the J call TRBJ1-6; the D gene is possibly TRBD1 (5 bases). The chain's CDR3 is CASRATWGSPLHF. For the CDR3, the DNA is TGTGCCAGCAGGGCTACATGGGGCTCACCCCTCCACTTT.